This TCR beta chain was profiled in a study of Graves' ophthalmopathy and Graves' hyperthyroidism. General study findings and limits: The model achieved approximately 71% sensitivity and over 72% specificity for ophthalmopathy progression.

The length of the CDR3 is 14 residues. V was trimmed by 8 bases and J by 8 bases, leaving 18 bases between them. RNA transcripts were the source from which TCR beta CDR3 regions were amplified. First-round RT-PCR employed HTBI primers, with a second-round multiplex PCR after it. TCRdb re-called the multiplex PCR reads with MiXCR, one entry per CDR3 protein. The top ten hold 44% of the sample, which has about 740,000 distinct CDR3 sequences, roughly two fifths seen once. Concerning this clonotype itself: Its antigen is undetermined.

The source is an adult man with Graves' ophthalmopathy. The V and J genes are TRBV12-3 or TRBV12-4 and TRBJ1-4; tentative D call: TRBD1 (6 bases). Sequencing was carried out using peripheral blood. CDR3 loop: CASGARGLGEKLFF. CDR3 DNA sequence: TGTGCCAGCGGGGCCAGGGGCCTGGGGGAAAAACTGTTTTTT.